These 30 T cell receptor beta chains were sequenced from one sample in a study of blood T cell repertoires in COVID-19. Sequencing was performed with immunoSEQ multiplex PCR; in TCRdb, only in-frame clones are kept and a portion is missing. The sample lists more than 70,000 clones, about 89% seen once, with roughly 4.5% in the top ten. The specimen was peripheral blood. The receptors originated from a man between 45 and 60 years old with active or convalescent COVID-19.

This clone was found once. The V call is TRBV5-1, the J call TRBJ2-5; the D gene is possibly TRBD2 (5 bases). Deletions cut 5 bases from V and 1 base from J, with 15 bases between. The CDR3 is 15 amino acids. Germline V gives CDR1 SGHRS, CDR2 YFSETQ. The chain's CDR3 is CASRAEAASQETQYF. CDR3 nucleotides: TGCGCCAGCAGAGCGGAAGCGGCGTCCCAAGAGACCCAGTACTTC.

The V and J genes are TRBV7-2 and TRBJ1-5; D possibly corresponds to TRBD1 (5 bases). Between the trimmed V and J ends, which lost 1 base and 4 bases, there was a span of 11 bases. CDR3 length equals 15 residues. Germline V CDR1 and CDR2: SGHTA, FQGNSA. This chain's CDR3 is CASSLDGGGNQPQHF. In DNA form, the CDR3 reads TGTGCCAGCAGCTTAGACGGGGGAGGGAATCAGCCCCAGCATTTT.

The rearrangement uses TRBV9 and TRBJ2-1; 10 nucleotides match TRBD2. Losses at the gene ends were 4 bases for V and 7 bases for J; bases not matched to a gene: 8. Germline CDR1 reads SGDLS; CDR2 reads YYNGEE. The CDR3 runs 15 residues. CDR3 in DNA: TGTGCCAGCAGCCCTAAAGCGGGGGGGCATAATGAGCAGTTCTTC. Translating it yields CASSPKAGGHNEQFF.

CDR3 sequence reads: CASHDGYSNQPQHF. For the CDR3, the DNA is TGTGCCAGCCATGACGGGTATAGCAATCAGCCCCAGCATTTT. V is TRBV27 and J is TRBJ1-5; D gene unclear. Germline assignment: CDR1 MNHEY and CDR2 SMNVEV (reference sequence). V lost 8 bases and J lost 0, with 11 bases in between. The CDR3 length is 14 residues.

V is TRBV28 and J is TRBJ1-2; TRBD1 matches at 8 bases. V shed 6 bases and J 8 bases; nucleotides not matched to a gene: 8. CDR1 and CDR2 from the germline V gene are MDHEN and SYDVKM. The CDR3 is made up of 13 amino acids. CDR3 nucleotides: TGTGCCAGCAGATTCCAGGGGGCAGGAGGCTACACCTTC. Protein: CASRFQGAGGYTF.

This chain joins TRBV19 and TRBJ2-5, with unresolved D. The CDR3 has 15 residues. From germline, CDR1 is LNHDA and CDR2 SQIVND (reference sequence). Trimming left V 0 bases short and J 5 bases short, with 13 bases between. The CDR3 region has the DNA TGTGCCAGTAGTATAGATGGCCAGCTGAGGGAGACCCAGTACTTC. This encodes CASSIDGQLRETQYF.

J is TRBJ1-2 and V is TRBV27; 8 nucleotides agree with TRBD1. CDR1 is MNHEY and CDR2 is SMNVEV in the germline V gene (reference sequence). The CDR3 spans 13 residues. With 6 bases clipped from V and 2 bases from J, the junction kept 2 bases outside the gene matches. This chain's CDR3 is CASRRTGNYGYTF. As DNA, the CDR3 is TGTGCCAGCAGGCGGACAGGGAACTATGGCTACACCTTC.

This chain joins TRBV5-1 and TRBJ2-1, with 10 bases lining up with TRBD1. Germline V gene data show CDR1 as SGHRS and CDR2 as YFSETQ. V was clipped by 2 bases and J by 4 bases; unmatched bases: 3. The CDR3 spans 15 residues. Written as DNA, the CDR3 is TGCGCCAGCAGCTTAGCGGGACAGGGGTACAATGAGCAGTTCTTC. Its protein product is CASSLAGQGYNEQFF.

The V gene is TRBV6-5, the J gene TRBJ1-1; no definite D call. V was shortened by 0 bases and J by 1 base, with 9 bases between the two germline ends. Germline loops: CDR1 MNHEY, CDR2 SVGAGI. CDR3 length equals 15 residues. DNA for the CDR3: TGTGCCAGCAGTTACTCGTTACAGTCGAACACTGAAGCTTTCTTT. This encodes CASSYSLQSNTEAFF.

The rearrangement joins TRBV6-5 to TRBJ2-7; possible D gene TRBD2, 5 bases. The V gene's germline CDR1 is MNHEY and CDR2 SVGAGI. The CDR3 consists of 13 residues. V lost 2 bases, J lost 6 bases, and 11 bases lay in between. In DNA form, the CDR3 reads TGTGCCAGCAGTTACCAGGAGGTTACCGAGCAGTACTTC. Its translation is CASSYQEVTEQYF.

For this clone: This specimen includes other DNA sequences encoding the same CDR3. The V call is TRBV25-1, the J call TRBJ2-3; TRBD2 aligns across 12 bases. Trimming cost V 3 bases and J 4 bases; bases outside gene matches: 5. The CDR3 has 16 amino acids. CDR1 MGHDK and CDR2 SYGVNS come from the germline V gene. CDR3 nucleotide sequence: TGTGCCAGCAGTGATCCTAGCGGGGGGGCCTCAGATACGCAGTATTTT. Its protein product is CASSDPSGGASDTQYF.

The rearrangement joins TRBV10-3 to TRBJ1-2, with D tentatively TRBD1 (6 bases). V was trimmed by 2 bases and J by 5 bases, leaving 9 bases between them. The CDR3 has 13 residues. Germline loops: CDR1 ENHRY, CDR2 SYGVKD. CDR3 sequence (DNA): TGTGCCATCAGTGAGGGGGGCAGTTATGGCTACACCTTC. Its translation: CAISEGGSYGYTF.

V and J are TRBV28 and TRBJ2-7; possible D gene TRBD1, 6 bases. In germline, CDR1 is MDHEN, CDR2 SYDVKM. Trimming stripped 8 bases from V and 2 bases from J, with 13 bases between. This CDR3 has 13 amino acids. CDR3 sequence: CASGGQSPYEQYF. The CDR3 bases are TGTGCCAGCGGCGGACAGTCCCCCTACGAGCAGTACTTC. Complete variable domain (other parts from reference TRBV28 and TRBJ2-7): DVKVTQSSRYLVKRTGEKVFLECVQDMDHENMFWYRQDPGLGLRLIYFSYDVKMKEKGDIPEGYSVSREKKERFSLILESASTNQTSMYLCASGGQSPYEQYFGPGTRLTVT.

This sequence joins TRBV19 and TRBJ1-2; possible D gene TRBD1, 6 bases. There are 13 residues in the CDR3. Germline CDR1 reads LNHDA; CDR2 reads SQIVND (reference sequence). V was clipped by 3 bases and J by 8 bases, with 13 bases between them. The CDR3 region is CASSIRGTEGYTF. CDR3 coding DNA: TGTGCCAGTAGTATTAGGGGGACGGAAGGCTACACCTTC.

V is TRBV30 and J is TRBJ1-6, with TRBD1 matching over 9 bases. V was pared by 4 bases and J by 10 bases, with 5 bases of the junction left unmatched. Germline CDR1 GTSNPN, CDR2 SVGIG (reference sequence). This CDR3 spans 13 amino acids. CDR3 nucleotides: TGTGCCTGGATGGGACAGGGAAAGTCACCCCTCCACTTT. Amino acid sequence: CAWMGQGKSPLHF. Drawing the rest from reference TRBV30 and TRBJ1-6, the complete variable domain is SQTIHQWPATLVQPVGSPLSLECTVEGTSNPNLYWYRQAAGRGLQLLFYSVGIGQISSEVPQNLSASRPQDRQFILSSKKLLLSDSGFYLCAWMGQGKSPLHFGNGTRLTVT.

This chain uses TRBV24-1 with TRBJ2-1; D may be TRBD2 (7 bases). The germline CDR1 and CDR2 sequences are KGHDR and SFDVKD. The germline V and J ends were trimmed by 1 base and 3 bases, with 15 bases remaining between them. This CDR3 comprises 17 residues. CDR3 amino acids: CATSDLGSGGHYNEQFF. The CDR3 coding sequence is TGTGCCACCAGTGATTTAGGATCGGGGGGCCACTACAATGAGCAGTTCTTC.

V usage is TRBV29-1 and J usage is TRBJ1-4; TRBD1 agrees at 11 bases. The ends lost 6 bases at V and 5 bases at J; junction bases unmatched: 2. The CDR3 covers 13 residues. The germline CDR1 and CDR2 sequences are SQVTM and ANQGSEA. CDR3: CSVGDRGNEKLFF. CDR3 coding DNA: TGCAGCGTCGGGGACAGGGGGAATGAAAAACTGTTTTTT. Using reference TRBV29-1 and TRBJ1-4 for the parts outside the CDR3, the full variable domain is SAVISQKPSRDICQRGTSLTIQCQVDSQVTMMFWYRQQPGQSLTLIATANQGSEATYESGFVIDKFPISRPNLTFSTLTVSNMSPEDSSIYLCSVGDRGNEKLFFGSGTQLSVL.

The J gene is TRBJ1-1, the V gene TRBV5-6; possible D gene TRBD1, 6 bases. This CDR3 is 14 amino acids long. Germline V CDR1 and CDR2: SGHDT, YYEEEE. The V end lost 2 bases, the J end lost 3 bases, and 11 bases lay between the germline ends. CDR3 sequence: CASSLRTDYTEAFF. The CDR3 DNA reads TGTGCCAGCAGCTTAAGGACAGACTACACTGAAGCTTTCTTT.

This chain connects TRBV11-2 to TRBJ2-6, with unresolved D. Per germline, CDR1 SGHAT and CDR2 FQNNGV. Trimming left V 1 base short and J 0 bases short, with 7 bases between. This CDR3 has 16 residues. The CDR3 here is CASSLARSSGANVLTF. The DNA for the CDR3 is TGTGCCAGCAGCTTAGCCAGATCCTCTGGGGCCAACGTCCTGACTTTC.

The V gene is TRBV7-2, the J gene TRBJ1-2; D ambiguous. CDR3 size: 14 residues. V lost 1 base, J lost 3 bases, and 9 bases lay in between. Germline assignment: CDR1 SGHTA and CDR2 FQGNSA. CDR3 DNA sequence: TGTGCCAGCAGCTTAGGGCCGGGGTACTATGGCTACACCTTC. This gives the protein CASSLGPGYYGYTF.

This chain uses TRBV5-1 with TRBJ2-4; perhaps TRBD2 as D (6 bases). Germline CDR1 SGHRS, CDR2 YFSETQ. The CDR3 is made up of 15 amino acids. V dropped 4 bases and J dropped 3 bases, with 14 bases sitting between them. CDR3 in DNA: TGCGCCAGCAGCCCCAGGGAGGATGGCAAAAACATTCAGTACTTC. Protein sequence: CASSPREDGKNIQYF. Supplemented by reference TRBV5-1 and TRBJ2-4, the full variable domain reads KAGVTQTPRYLIKTRGQQVTLSCSPISGHRSVSWYQQTPGQGLQFLFEYFSETQRNKGNFPGRFSGRQFSNSRSEMNVSTLELGDSALYLCASSPREDGKNIQYFGAGTRLSVL.

V usage is TRBV3-1 (or the pseudogene TRBV3-2) and J usage is TRBJ2-3; perhaps TRBD1 as D (5 bases). Looked up from germline, CDR1 is LGHDT and CDR2 is YNNKEL (reference sequence). The V and J ends lost 0 bases and 2 bases respectively, with 9 bases between them. This CDR3 has 15 amino acids. The CDR3 region is CASSQDQGFTDTQYF. The DNA for the CDR3 is TGTGCCAGCAGCCAAGATCAGGGATTCACAGATACGCAGTATTTT.

This clone was recorded once. The rearrangement joins TRBV12-3 or TRBV12-4 to TRBJ1-6; 7 bases map to TRBD1. V shed 9 bases and J 10 bases; nucleotides not matched to a gene: 6. The CDR3 contains 12 residues. CDR3 sequence: CASTTGRSPLHF. In nucleotides, the CDR3 is TGTGCCAGTACGACAGGGAGATCACCCCTCCACTTT.

V gene TRBV27 combines with J gene TRBJ2-3, with D possibly TRBD2 on 7 matching bases. The CDR3 sequence is 14 residues long. Trimming took off 2 bases at V and 6 bases at J, with 12 bases between the two ends. CDR1 and CDR2 from the germline V gene are MNHEY and SMNVEV (reference sequence). In nucleotides, the CDR3 is TGTGCCAGCAGTTTAGGGGGGGCCATTGATACGCAGTATTTT. Translation gives CASSLGGAIDTQYF.

V is TRBV1 and J is TRBJ2-3; the table gives TRBD2 as D, unverified against the DNA. TRBV1 is a pseudogene segment. The length of the CDR3 is 18 residues. In DNA, the CDR3 is TGCACCAGCAGCCACAAACTAGCGGGGGGCTTATCCACAGATACGCAGTATTTT. It specifies CTSSHKLAGGLSTDTQYF.

The chain carries TRBV28 and TRBJ1-1, with 8 bases lining up with TRBD1. J gave up 4 bases and V 6 bases, and 7 bases lay outside the gene matches. The CDR3 is made up of 14 amino acids. Germline V lookup: CDR1 MDHEN, CDR2 SYDVKM. The CDR3 here is CASSLTGGATEAFF. CDR3 coding DNA: TGTGCCAGCAGCCTTACAGGGGGGGCCACTGAAGCTTTCTTT.

This rearrangement joins TRBV28 to TRBJ2-5, with 7 nucleotides matching TRBD1. This CDR3 has 13 amino acids. The germline V gene encodes CDR1 MDHEN and CDR2 SYDVKM. V lost 7 bases to trimming and J lost 3 bases; unmatched junction nucleotides: 5. The chain's CDR3 is CASIPDREETQYF. Written as DNA, the CDR3 is TGTGCCAGCATTCCCGACAGGGAAGAGACCCAGTACTTC.

The gene calls are TRBV19 and TRBJ1-2; TRBD1 matches 9 bases. V was pared by 7 bases and J by 4 bases, with 10 bases of the junction left unmatched. This CDR3 region has 15 residues. The V gene's germline CDR1 is LNHDA and CDR2 SQIVND (reference sequence). CDR3 DNA sequence: TGTGCCAGTAAGGAACAGGGGGCTATCCGCTATGGCTACACCTTC. Translation: CASKEQGAIRYGYTF.

The chain joins TRBV10-3 to TRBJ1-3; D gene ambiguous. The germline gives CDR1 ENHRY, CDR2 SYGVKD. V was trimmed by 0 bases and J by 2 bases, leaving 11 bases between them. This CDR3 is built from 16 residues. The CDR3 DNA reads as TGTGCCATCAGTGAGTCGGAGGGAGGGACTGGAAACACCATATATTTT. Translated: CAISESEGGTGNTIYF.

This chain links TRBV20-1 with TRBJ2-1; 10 bases map to TRBD2. This CDR3 region has 11 residues. Germline assignment: CDR1 DFQATT and CDR2 SNEGSKA (reference sequence). V was pared by 5 bases and J by 14 bases, with 6 bases of the junction left unmatched. CDR3 amino acids: CSAQSGGGKFF. The CDR3 DNA sequence: TGCAGTGCTCAGAGCGGGGGGGGCAAGTTCTTC.